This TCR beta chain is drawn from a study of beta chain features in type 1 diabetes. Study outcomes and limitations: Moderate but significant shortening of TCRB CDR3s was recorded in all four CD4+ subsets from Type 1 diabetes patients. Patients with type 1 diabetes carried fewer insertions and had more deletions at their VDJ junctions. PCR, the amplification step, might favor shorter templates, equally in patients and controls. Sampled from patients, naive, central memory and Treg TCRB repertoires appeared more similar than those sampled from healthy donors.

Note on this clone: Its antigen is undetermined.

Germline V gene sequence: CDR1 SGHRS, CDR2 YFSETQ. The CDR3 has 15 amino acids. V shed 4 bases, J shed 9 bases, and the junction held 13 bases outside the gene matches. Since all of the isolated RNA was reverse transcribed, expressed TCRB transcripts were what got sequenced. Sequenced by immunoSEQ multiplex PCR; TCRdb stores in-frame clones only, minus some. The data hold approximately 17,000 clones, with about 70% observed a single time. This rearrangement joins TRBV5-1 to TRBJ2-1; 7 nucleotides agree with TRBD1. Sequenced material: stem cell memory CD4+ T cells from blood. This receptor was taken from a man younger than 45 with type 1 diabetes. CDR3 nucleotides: TGCGCCAGCAGCGGCCATAGACCTACAGGGGTTGAGCAGTTCTTC. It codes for CASSGHRPTGVEQFF.